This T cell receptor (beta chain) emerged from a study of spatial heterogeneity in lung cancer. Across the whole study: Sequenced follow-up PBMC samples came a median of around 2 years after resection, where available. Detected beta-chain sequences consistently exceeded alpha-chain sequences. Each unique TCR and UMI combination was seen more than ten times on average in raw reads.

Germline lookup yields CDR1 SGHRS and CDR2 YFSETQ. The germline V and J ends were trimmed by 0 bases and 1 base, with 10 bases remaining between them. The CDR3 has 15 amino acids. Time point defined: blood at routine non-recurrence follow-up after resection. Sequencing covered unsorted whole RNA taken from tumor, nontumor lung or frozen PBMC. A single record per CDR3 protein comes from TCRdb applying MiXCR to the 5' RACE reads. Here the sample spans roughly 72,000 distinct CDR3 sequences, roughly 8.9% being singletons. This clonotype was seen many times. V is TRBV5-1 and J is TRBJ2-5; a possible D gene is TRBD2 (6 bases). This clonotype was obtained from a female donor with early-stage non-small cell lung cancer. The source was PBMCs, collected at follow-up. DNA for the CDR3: TGCGCCAGCAGCTTGGGCGGAGGGCTCCAAGAGACCCAGTACTTC. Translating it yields CASSLGGGLQETQYF. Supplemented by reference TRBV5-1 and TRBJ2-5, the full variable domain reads KAGVTQTPRYLIKTRGQQVTLSCSPISGHRSVSWYQQTPGQGLQFLFEYFSETQRNKGNFPGRFSGRQFSNSRSEMNVSTLELGDSALYLCASSLGGGLQETQYFGPGTRLLVL.